A single sample is the source of the 2 T cell receptor beta chains below, sequenced in a study of shared clonotypes between healthy human individuals. Assay: immunoSEQ multiplex PCR; the TCRdb copy retains only in-frame clones and omits some. The sample lists roughly 1,500,000 clones, approximately 98.5% occurring once. The sample was naive CD4+ T cells sorted from blood. Subset described: CD45RA+ positively selected. Source of these receptors: a man between 25 and 39 years old in good health.

V gene TRBV6-6 combines with J gene TRBJ1-1, with D possibly being TRBD1 (6 bases). There are 12 residues in the CDR3. CDR1 MNHNY and CDR2 SVGAGI come from the germline V gene (reference sequence). Trimming stripped 5 bases from V and 6 bases from J, with 10 bases between. CDR3 in DNA: TGTGCCAGCAGTCACAGGGAATCTGAAGCTTTCTTT. This translates into CASSHRESEAFF.

This sequence joins TRBV2 and TRBJ1-1; weak D call: TRBD1 (5 bases). Looked up from germline, CDR1 is SNHLY and CDR2 is FYNNEI. CDR3 size: 16 residues. Between the trimmed V and J ends, which lost 8 bases and 0 bases, there was a span of 19 bases. In DNA form, the CDR3 reads TGTGCCAGCGTGCGGGACTGGGGAGGGATGAACACTGAAGCTTTCTTT. Translated, it gives CASVRDWGGMNTEAFF.